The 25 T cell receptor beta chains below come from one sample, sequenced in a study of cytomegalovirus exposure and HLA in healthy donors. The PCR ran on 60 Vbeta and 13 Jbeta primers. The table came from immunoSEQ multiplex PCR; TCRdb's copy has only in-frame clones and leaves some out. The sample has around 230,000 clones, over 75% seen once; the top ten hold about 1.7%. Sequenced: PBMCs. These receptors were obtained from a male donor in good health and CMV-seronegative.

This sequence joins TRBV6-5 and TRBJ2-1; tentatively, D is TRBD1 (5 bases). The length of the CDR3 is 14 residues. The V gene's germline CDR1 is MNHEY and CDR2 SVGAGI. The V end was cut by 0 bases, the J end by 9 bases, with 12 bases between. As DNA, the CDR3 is TGTGCCAGCAGTTACTCTGGGTATCAGGGTGAGCAGTTCTTC. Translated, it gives CASSYSGYQGEQFF.

DNA of the CDR3: TGTGCCAGCAGTGAGTCCCCCGGGGAGCTGTTTTTT. It encodes CASSESPGELFF. V and J are TRBV27 and TRBJ2-2; D is undetermined. The CDR3 has 12 residues. The germline V gene has CDR1 MNHEY and CDR2 SMNVEV (reference sequence). The ends were cut back, 5 bases at V and 6 bases at J, with 7 bases in the middle.

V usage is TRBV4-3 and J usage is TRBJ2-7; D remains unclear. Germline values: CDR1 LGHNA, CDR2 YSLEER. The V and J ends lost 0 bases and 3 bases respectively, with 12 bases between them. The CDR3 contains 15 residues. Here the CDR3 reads CASSQDLGFNYEQYF. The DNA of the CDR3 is TGCGCCAGCAGCCAAGATCTTGGCTTCAACTACGAGCAGTACTTC.

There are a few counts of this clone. The CDR3 spells CASSRYKRGSGEKLFF. CDR3 in DNA: TGCGCCAGCAGCCGATATAAAAGGGGGTCGGGAGAAAAACTGTTTTTT. The gene calls are TRBV4-3 and TRBJ1-4; maybe TRBD1 (6 bases). The V gene's germline CDR1 is LGHNA and CDR2 YSLEER. The CDR3 sequence is 16 residues long. V lost 4 bases and J 8 bases, leaving 20 bases between the germline ends.

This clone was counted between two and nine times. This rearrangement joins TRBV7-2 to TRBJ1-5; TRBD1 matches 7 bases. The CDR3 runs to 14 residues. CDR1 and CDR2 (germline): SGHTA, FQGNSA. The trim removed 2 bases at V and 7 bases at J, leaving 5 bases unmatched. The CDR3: CASSLIGGRQPQHF. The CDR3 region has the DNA TGTGCCAGCAGCTTAATAGGGGGCAGGCAGCCCCAGCATTTT.

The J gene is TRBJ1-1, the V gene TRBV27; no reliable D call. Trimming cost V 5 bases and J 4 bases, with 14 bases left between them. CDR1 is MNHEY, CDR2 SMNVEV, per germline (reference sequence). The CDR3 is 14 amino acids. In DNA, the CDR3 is TGTGCCAGCAGTCCCCTACGTACGGGCACTGAAGCTTTCTTT. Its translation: CASSPLRTGTEAFF.

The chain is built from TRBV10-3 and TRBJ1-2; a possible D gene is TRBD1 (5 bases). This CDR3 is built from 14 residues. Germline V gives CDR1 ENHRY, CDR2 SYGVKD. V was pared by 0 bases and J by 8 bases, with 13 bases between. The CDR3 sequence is CAISESEQDDGYTF. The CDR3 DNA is TGTGCCATCAGTGAGTCGGAACAGGATGACGGCTACACCTTC.

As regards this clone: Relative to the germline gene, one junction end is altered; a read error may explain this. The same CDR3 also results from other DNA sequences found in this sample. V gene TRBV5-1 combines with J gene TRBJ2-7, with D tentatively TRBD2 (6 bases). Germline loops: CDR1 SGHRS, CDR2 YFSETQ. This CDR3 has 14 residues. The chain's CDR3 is CASSFAGSSYEQYF. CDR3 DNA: TGCGCCAGCAGCTTTGCGGGGAGCTCCTACGAGCAGTACTTT.

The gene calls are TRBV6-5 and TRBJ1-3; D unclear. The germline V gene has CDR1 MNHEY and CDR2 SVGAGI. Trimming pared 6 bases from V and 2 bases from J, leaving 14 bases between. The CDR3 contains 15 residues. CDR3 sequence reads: CASSPGGIPGNTIYF. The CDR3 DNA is TGTGCCAGCAGCCCCGGAGGGATCCCTGGAAACACCATATATTTT.

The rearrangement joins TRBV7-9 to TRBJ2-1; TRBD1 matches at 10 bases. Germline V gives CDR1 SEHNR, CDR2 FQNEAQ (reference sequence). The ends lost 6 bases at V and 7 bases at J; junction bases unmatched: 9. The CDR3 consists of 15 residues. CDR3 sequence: CASRPGTGVRNEQFF. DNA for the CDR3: TGTGCCAGCAGACCCGGGACAGGGGTCAGGAATGAGCAGTTCTTC.

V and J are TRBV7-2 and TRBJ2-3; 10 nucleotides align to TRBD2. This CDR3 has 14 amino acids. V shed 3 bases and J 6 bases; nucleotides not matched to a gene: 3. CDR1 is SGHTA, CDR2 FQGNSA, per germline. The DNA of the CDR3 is TGTGCCAGCAGCTTCGGGACTAGCGTGGATACGCAGTATTTT. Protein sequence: CASSFGTSVDTQYF.

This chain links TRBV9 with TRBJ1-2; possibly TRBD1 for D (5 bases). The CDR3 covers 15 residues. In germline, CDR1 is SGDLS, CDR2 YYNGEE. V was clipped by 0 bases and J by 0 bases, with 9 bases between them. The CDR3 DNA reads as TGTGCCAGCAGCGTAGAAGCGGGGGCTAACTATGGCTACACCTTC. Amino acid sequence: CASSVEAGANYGYTF.

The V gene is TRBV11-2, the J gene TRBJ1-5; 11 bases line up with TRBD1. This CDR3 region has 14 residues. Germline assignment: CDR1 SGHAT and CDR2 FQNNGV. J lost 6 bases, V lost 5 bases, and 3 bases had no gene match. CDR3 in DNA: TGTGCCAGCAGCCGGACAGGGGGCGCTCAGCCCCAGCATTTT. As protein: CASSRTGGAQPQHF.

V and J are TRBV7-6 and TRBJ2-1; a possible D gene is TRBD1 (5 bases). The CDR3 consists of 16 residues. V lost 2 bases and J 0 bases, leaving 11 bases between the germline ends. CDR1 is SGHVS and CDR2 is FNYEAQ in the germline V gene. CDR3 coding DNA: TGTGCCAGCAGCTTATACAGGCCGGGCTCCTACAATGAGCAGTTCTTC. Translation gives CASSLYRPGSYNEQFF.

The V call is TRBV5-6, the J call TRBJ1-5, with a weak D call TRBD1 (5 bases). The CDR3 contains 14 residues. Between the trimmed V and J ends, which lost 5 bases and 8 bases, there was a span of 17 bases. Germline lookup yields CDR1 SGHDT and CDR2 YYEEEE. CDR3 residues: CASSGASRAEPQHF. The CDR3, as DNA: TGTGCCAGCAGTGGGGCCAGTAGGGCGGAGCCCCAGCATTTT.

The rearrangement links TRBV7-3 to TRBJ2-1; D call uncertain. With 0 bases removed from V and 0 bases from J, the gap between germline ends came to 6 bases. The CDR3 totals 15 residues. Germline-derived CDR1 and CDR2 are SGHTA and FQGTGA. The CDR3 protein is CASSLTFRSYNEQFF. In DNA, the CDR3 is TGTGCCAGCAGCTTAACGTTTCGCTCCTACAATGAGCAGTTCTTC.

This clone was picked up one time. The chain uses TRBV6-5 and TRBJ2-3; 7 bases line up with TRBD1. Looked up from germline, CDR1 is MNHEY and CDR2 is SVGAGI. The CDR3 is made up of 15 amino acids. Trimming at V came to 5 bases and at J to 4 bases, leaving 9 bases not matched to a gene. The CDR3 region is CASSPSRQGADTQYF. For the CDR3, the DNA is TGTGCCAGCAGTCCCTCGAGACAGGGCGCAGATACGCAGTATTTT.

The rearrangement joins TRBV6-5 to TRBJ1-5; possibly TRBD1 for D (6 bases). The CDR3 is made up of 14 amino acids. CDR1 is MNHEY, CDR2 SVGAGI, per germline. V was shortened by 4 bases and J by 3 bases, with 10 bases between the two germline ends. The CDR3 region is CASSLGTHNQPQHF. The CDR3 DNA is TGTGCCAGCAGTTTAGGGACACACAATCAGCCCCAGCATTTT.

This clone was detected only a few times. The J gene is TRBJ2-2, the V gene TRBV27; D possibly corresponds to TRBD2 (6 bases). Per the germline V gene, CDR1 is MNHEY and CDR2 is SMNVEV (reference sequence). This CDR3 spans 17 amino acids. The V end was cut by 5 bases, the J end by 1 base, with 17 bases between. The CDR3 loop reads CASSPLGGSWNTGELFF. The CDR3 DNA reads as TGTGCCAGCAGTCCCTTGGGAGGCAGCTGGAACACCGGGGAGCTGTTTTTT.

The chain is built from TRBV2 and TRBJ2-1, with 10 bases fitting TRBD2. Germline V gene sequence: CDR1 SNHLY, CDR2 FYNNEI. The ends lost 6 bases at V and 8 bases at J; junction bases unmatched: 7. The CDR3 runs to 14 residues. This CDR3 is CASRASGSLDEQFF. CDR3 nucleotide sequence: TGTGCCAGCAGAGCTAGCGGGAGCTTGGATGAGCAGTTCTTC. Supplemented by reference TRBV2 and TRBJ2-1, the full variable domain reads EPEVTQTPSHQVTQMGQEVILRCVPISNHLYFYWYRQILGQKVEFLVSFYNNEISEKSEIFDDQFSVERPDGSNFTLKIRSTKLEDSAMYFCASRASGSLDEQFFGPGTRLTVL.

The CDR3 DNA follows: TGTGCCAGCGCCGCGGGTGACACTGAAGCTTTCTTT. Protein product: CASAAGDTEAFF. The chain links TRBV7-9 to TRBJ1-1; D remains unclear. CDR3 length: 12 residues. CDR1 is SEHNR, CDR2 FQNEAQ, per germline (reference sequence). Between the trimmed V and J ends, which lost 8 bases and 3 bases, there was a span of 10 bases.

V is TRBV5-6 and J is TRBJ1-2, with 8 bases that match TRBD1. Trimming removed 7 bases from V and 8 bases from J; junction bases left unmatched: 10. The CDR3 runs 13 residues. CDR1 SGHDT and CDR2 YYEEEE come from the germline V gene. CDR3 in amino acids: CASWDRTGWGYTF. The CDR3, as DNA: TGTGCCAGCTGGGACCGGACAGGGTGGGGCTACACCTTC.

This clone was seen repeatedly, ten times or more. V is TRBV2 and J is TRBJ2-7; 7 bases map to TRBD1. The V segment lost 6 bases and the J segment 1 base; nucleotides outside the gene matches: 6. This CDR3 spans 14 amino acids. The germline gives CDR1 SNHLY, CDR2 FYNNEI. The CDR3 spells CASRDRDRSYEQYF. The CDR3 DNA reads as TGTGCCAGCAGGGACCGGGACAGATCCTACGAGCAGTACTTC.

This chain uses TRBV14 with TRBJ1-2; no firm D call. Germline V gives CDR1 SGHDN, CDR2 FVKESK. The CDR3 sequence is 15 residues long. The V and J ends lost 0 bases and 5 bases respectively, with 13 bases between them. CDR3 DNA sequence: TGTGCCAGCAGCCAAGATAGCGCAGAGCTTTATGGCTACACCTTC. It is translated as CASSQDSAELYGYTF. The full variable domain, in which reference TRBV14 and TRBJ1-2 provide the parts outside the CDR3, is EAGVTQFPSHSVIEKGQTVTLRCDPISGHDNLYWYRRVMGKEIKFLLHFVKESKQDESGMPNNRFLAERTGGTYSTLKVQPAELEDSGVYFCASSQDSAELYGYTFGSGTRLTVV.

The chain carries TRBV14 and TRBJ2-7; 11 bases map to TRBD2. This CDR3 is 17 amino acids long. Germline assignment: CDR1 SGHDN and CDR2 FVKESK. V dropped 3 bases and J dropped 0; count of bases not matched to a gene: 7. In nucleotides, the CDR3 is TGTGCCAGCAGCCAGCCGGGACTAGCGGAGAGCTCCTACGAGCAGTACTTC. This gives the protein CASSQPGLAESSYEQYF. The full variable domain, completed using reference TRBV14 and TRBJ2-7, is EAGVTQFPSHSVIEKGQTVTLRCDPISGHDNLYWYRRVMGKEIKFLLHFVKESKQDESGMPNNRFLAERTGGTYSTLKVQPAELEDSGVYFCASSQPGLAESSYEQYFGPGTRLTVT.